One sample yielded the 25 T cell receptor beta chains listed below, sequenced in a study of cytomegalovirus exposure and HLA in healthy donors. Vbeta (60) and Jbeta (13) primers were used in the PCR. The table came from immunoSEQ multiplex PCR; TCRdb's copy has only in-frame clones and leaves some out. The sample holds approximately 72,000 clones, approximately 78% seen once. Sequencing was carried out using PBMCs. Receptors were obtained from a man younger than 35 in good health and CMV-seronegative.

This chain connects TRBV18 to TRBJ2-1, with D uncertain. There are 14 residues in the CDR3. Germline values: CDR1 KGHSH, CDR2 LQKENI. With 2 bases removed from V and 7 bases from J, the gap between germline ends came to 12 bases. The CDR3 DNA follows: TGTGCCAGCTCACCAGAGTCCGTTCGAAATGAGCAGTTCTTC. Translation: CASSPESVRNEQFF.

V is TRBV19 and J is TRBJ2-1, with 9 bases that match TRBD2. V trimming: 5 bases; J trimming: 6 bases; junction bases outside the gene matches: 11. The length of the CDR3 is 16 residues. Germline lookup yields CDR1 LNHDA and CDR2 SQIVND (reference sequence). The CDR3 reads CASSQPYSGRVNEQFF. The CDR3 bases are TGTGCCAGTAGTCAACCCTATAGCGGGAGAGTCAATGAGCAGTTCTTC.

The sample holds a few counts of this clone. V gene TRBV6-4 combines with J gene TRBJ2-6; D possibly corresponds to TRBD2 (5 bases). Germline V gene lookup returns CDR1 MRHNA and CDR2 SNTAGT. The CDR3 length is 15 residues. The V end lost 3 bases, the J end lost 0 bases, and 6 bases lay between the germline ends. Here the CDR3 DNA reads TGTGCCAGCAGTGAGGGGAGCTCTGGGGCCAACGTCCTGACTTTC. Its translation: CASSEGSSGANVLTF.

This clone was found a few times. V usage is TRBV28 and J usage is TRBJ1-5; D not resolved. The CDR3 covers 14 residues. CDR1 is MDHEN, CDR2 SYDVKM, per germline. V shed 7 bases and J shed 0 bases, with 10 bases lying between them. The CDR3 reads CASTLEDSNQPQHF. DNA for the CDR3: TGTGCCAGCACGTTGGAGGATAGCAATCAGCCCCAGCATTTT.

The chain employs TRBV9 and TRBJ2-7; TRBD2 aligns across 9 bases. Trimming took 0 bases from V and 8 from J; bases not matched to a gene: 6. Germline CDR1 SGDLS, CDR2 YYNGEE. The CDR3 is made up of 14 amino acids. This CDR3 reads CASSVGGTSTQQYF. CDR3 DNA sequence: TGTGCCAGCAGCGTAGGAGGGACTAGCACTCAGCAGTACTTC.

The chain employs TRBV10-2 and TRBJ2-1, with 7 positions matching TRBD1. Per germline, CDR1 WSHSY and CDR2 SAAADI. V was clipped by 6 bases and J by 12 bases; unmatched bases: 11. The CDR3 is 13 residues long. The CDR3 here is CASRVLEGAMQFF. The CDR3 DNA follows: TGCGCCAGCAGAGTCTTAGAGGGGGCGATGCAGTTCTTC.

The gene calls are TRBV7-9 and TRBJ2-5; the match to TRBD1 covers 8 bases. The CDR3 length is 16 residues. Trimming at V came to 6 bases and at J to 7 bases, leaving 16 bases not matched to a gene. Germline-derived CDR1 and CDR2 are SEHNR and FQNEAQ (reference sequence). The CDR3 reads CASSPESRTGSVTQYF. In DNA form, the CDR3 reads TGTGCCAGCAGTCCCGAGTCGCGGACAGGGTCAGTGACCCAGTACTTC. Supplemented by reference TRBV7-9 and TRBJ2-5, the full variable domain reads DTGVSQNPRHKITKRGQNVTFRCDPISEHNRLYWYRQTLGQGPEFLTYFQNEAQLEKSRLLSDRFSAERPKGSFSTLEIQRTEQGDSAMYLCASSPESRTGSVTQYFGPGTRLLVL.

The rearrangement links TRBV28 to TRBJ1-6; unclear D gene. The ends were cut back, 5 bases at V and 7 bases at J, with 3 bases in the middle. The CDR3 extends over 11 amino acids. CDR1 MDHEN and CDR2 SYDVKM come from the germline V gene. The chain's CDR3 is CASSPNSPLHF. CDR3 DNA sequence: TGTGCCAGCAGTCCAAATTCACCCCTCCACTTT.

This clone is labeled medium-sized (0.01 to 0.1%). The chain couples TRBV15 to TRBJ1-1; 7 nucleotides align to TRBD1. From germline, CDR1 is LNHNV and CDR2 YYDKDF (reference sequence). The trim removed 2 bases at V and 2 bases at J, leaving 8 bases unmatched. The CDR3 runs to 16 residues. Here the CDR3 DNA reads TGTGCCACCAGCAGACTACACCGGACAGGAAACACTGAAGCTTTCTTT. Protein: CATSRLHRTGNTEAFF.

This chain joins TRBV27 and TRBJ1-2, with 8 bases that match TRBD1. Germline V CDR1 and CDR2: MNHEY, SMNVEV (reference sequence). V lost 2 bases to trimming and J lost 5 bases; unmatched junction nucleotides: 16. CDR3 length: 18 amino acids. DNA of the CDR3: TGTGCCAGCAGTTTAGAAGGACAGGGTGTCCCAGGGGTATATGGCTACACCTTC. The encoded protein is CASSLEGQGVPGVYGYTF.

The chain recombines TRBV6-5 with TRBJ2-7, with D perhaps TRBD1 (6 bases). The germline CDR1 and CDR2 sequences are MNHEY and SVGAGI. V was pared by 6 bases and J by 5 bases, with 14 bases between. CDR3 size: 13 residues. Here the CDR3 reads CASRAPKGDEQYF. The CDR3 DNA is TGTGCCAGCAGAGCCCCCAAGGGGGACGAGCAGTACTTC.

The count of this clone is one. The CDR3 spells CASSSHRNYGYTF. The CDR3 bases are TGCGCCAGCAGCTCACACAGGAACTATGGCTACACCTTC. V is TRBV5-1 and J is TRBJ1-2, with a weak D call TRBD1 (5 bases). The CDR3 is 13 residues long. Trimming took 3 bases from V and 2 from J, leaving 8 bases between them. Germline V CDR1 and CDR2: SGHRS, YFSETQ. The full variable domain, its missing parts supplied by reference TRBV5-1 and TRBJ1-2, is KAGVTQTPRYLIKTRGQQVTLSCSPISGHRSVSWYQQTPGQGLQFLFEYFSETQRNKGNFPGRFSGRQFSNSRSEMNVSTLELGDSALYLCASSSHRNYGYTFGSGTRLTVV.

This clone was picked up one time. The chain combines TRBV7-6 with TRBJ2-1; D gene uncertain. Trimming pared 4 bases from V and 9 bases from J, leaving 13 bases between. The germline V gene encodes CDR1 SGHVS and CDR2 FNYEAQ. The CDR3 sequence is 13 residues long. The CDR3 region is CASSSDSRVEQFF. The CDR3, as DNA: TGTGCCAGCAGCTCCGATTCCCGAGTTGAGCAGTTCTTC. The variable domain in full, completed from reference TRBV7-6 and TRBJ2-1, reads GAGVSQSPRYKVTKRGQDVALRCDPISGHVSLYWYRQALGQGPEFLTYFNYEAQQDKSGLPNDRFSAERPEGSISTLTIQRTEQRDSAMYRCASSSDSRVEQFFGPGTRLTVL.

The chain joins TRBV19 to TRBJ2-3, with 10 bases identical to TRBD2. Germline V gene lookup returns CDR1 LNHDA and CDR2 SQIVND (reference sequence). The CDR3 sequence is 14 residues long. V was pared by 9 bases and J by 5 bases, with 8 bases of the junction left unmatched. This chain's CDR3 is CASRSGGAVDTQYF. CDR3 bases: TGTGCCAGCCGAAGCGGGGGGGCAGTAGATACGCAGTATTTT.

This chain joins TRBV25-1 and TRBJ1-2; 9 bases line up with TRBD1. Germline V CDR1 and CDR2: MGHDK, SYGVNS. This CDR3 is 15 amino acids long. V shed 8 bases, J shed 4 bases, and the junction held 11 bases outside the gene matches. The CDR3 DNA reads TGTGCCAGCCGAGACCCGGGACAGGGAATCTATGGCTACACCTTC. It specifies CASRDPGQGIYGYTF.

The chain links TRBV19 to TRBJ1-3, with a weak D call TRBD1 (5 bases). The CDR3 covers 14 residues. The V and J ends lost 7 bases and 4 bases respectively, with 14 bases between them. Looked up from germline, CDR1 is LNHDA and CDR2 is SQIVND (reference sequence). The CDR3 reads CASTQGSGGNTIYF. The CDR3 DNA sequence: TGTGCCAGTACCCAGGGATCCGGGGGAAACACCATATATTTT.

This chain joins TRBV30 and TRBJ2-7; TRBD1 matches 8 bases. Per the germline V gene, CDR1 is GTSNPN and CDR2 is SVGIG (reference sequence). The CDR3 is 17 residues long. The ends lost 2 bases at V and 4 bases at J; junction bases unmatched: 16. CDR3 DNA sequence: TGTGCCTGGAGTCGCGGAGGGGGGACAGGAACTTTTTACGAGCAGTACTTC. Amino acid sequence: CAWSRGGGTGTFYEQYF.

This clone showed up just a few times. The chain is built from TRBV4-1 and TRBJ1-1; D not certain. This CDR3 has 15 amino acids. V lost 1 base, J lost 1 base, and 10 bases lay in between. Germline values: CDR1 MGHRA, CDR2 YSYEKL. The CDR3 spells CASSQGGGKNTEAFF. The DNA of the CDR3 is TGCGCCAGCAGCCAAGGAGGCGGTAAGAACACTGAAGCTTTCTTT.

The chain carries TRBV7-9 and TRBJ1-2; no reliable D call. Germline V gene sequence: CDR1 SEHNR, CDR2 FQNEAQ (reference sequence). The CDR3 loop spans 14 amino acids. Trimming took off 4 bases at V and 2 bases at J, with 11 bases between the two ends. The CDR3: CASSSLPGNYGYTF. The CDR3 nucleotides are TGTGCCAGCAGCTCACTCCCGGGGAACTATGGCTACACCTTC.

There are a few counts of this clone. The chain's CDR3 is CASSDRGRQPQHF. The CDR3 nucleotides are TGTGCCAGCAGTGACAGGGGGCGTCAGCCCCAGCATTTT. This chain connects TRBV6-5 to TRBJ1-5; 10 bases are shared with TRBD1. The CDR3 covers 13 residues. The germline V gene has CDR1 MNHEY and CDR2 SVGAGI. The V segment lost 5 bases and the J segment 6 bases; nucleotides outside the gene matches: 1.

The chain links TRBV28 to TRBJ2-7; 7 bases agree with TRBD2. V was pared by 6 bases and J by 6 bases, with 14 bases of the junction left unmatched. Germline V gene lookup returns CDR1 MDHEN and CDR2 SYDVKM. The CDR3 has 15 amino acids. The CDR3 bases are TGTGCCAGCAGGCCCGGACTAGTTCCGCGGGGCGAGCAGTACTTC. Protein: CASRPGLVPRGEQYF.

This chain joins TRBV12-5 and TRBJ1-2, with TRBD1 matching over 8 bases. After removal of 7 bases from V and 5 bases from J, the junction contained 9 bases not matched to a gene. Germline V CDR1 and CDR2: LGHNT, FRNRAP. This CDR3 comprises 14 residues. CDR3 coding DNA: TGTGCTAGTGCCCCTTTAGGACAGGGTTATGGCTACACCTTC. Amino acid sequence: CASAPLGQGYGYTF. The variable domain in full, with the rest retrieved from reference TRBV12-5 and TRBJ1-2, is DARVTQTPRHKVTEMGQEVTMRCQPILGHNTVFWYRQTMMQGLELLAYFRNRAPLDDSGMPKDRFSAEMPDATLATLKIQPSEPRDSAVYFCASAPLGQGYGYTFGSGTRLTVV.

The chain joins TRBV7-2 to TRBJ2-1; 10 bases agree with TRBD1. The CDR3 spans 17 residues. Germline V gives CDR1 SGHTA, CDR2 FQGNSA. V shed 6 bases, J shed 7 bases, and the junction held 15 bases outside the gene matches. DNA for the CDR3: TGTGCCAGCAGGGGGGCCCCGGAGACAGGGGGCATGAATGAGCAGTTCTTC. Translated: CASRGAPETGGMNEQFF.

CDR3 sequence: CASSFGGVDYGYTF. CDR3 nucleotide sequence: TGTGCCAGCAGCTTCGGGGGAGTTGACTATGGCTACACCTTC. The chain employs TRBV7-9 and TRBJ1-2; possibly TRBD1 for D (5 bases). Trimming removed 3 bases from V and 3 bases from J, with 11 bases in between. Germline-derived CDR1 and CDR2 are SEHNR and FQNEAQ (reference sequence). The CDR3 covers 14 residues. Using reference TRBV7-9 and TRBJ1-2 for the parts outside the CDR3, the full variable domain is DTGVSQNPRHKITKRGQNVTFRCDPISEHNRLYWYRQTLGQGPEFLTYFQNEAQLEKSRLLSDRFSAERPKGSFSTLEIQRTEQGDSAMYLCASSFGGVDYGYTFGSGTRLTVV.

The chain carries TRBV4-3 and TRBJ2-5; weak D call: TRBD1 (6 bases). The germline V and J ends were trimmed by 0 bases and 1 base, with 12 bases remaining between them. The CDR3 is 16 amino acids. CDR1 is LGHNA, CDR2 YSLEER, per germline. The CDR3 region has the DNA TGCGCCAGCAGCCAAGATGAGGGGGTACCCCAAGAGACCCAGTACTTC. It codes for CASSQDEGVPQETQYF.